This entry concerns a single TCR beta chain. What it binds is unknown. From germline, CDR1 is SGHNT and CDR2 YYREEE (reference sequence). The CDR3 has 15 residues. This sample was taken from a study of monozygotic twins with inflammatory bowel disease. Eight separate reactions for every sample produced the cDNA. TCRdb re-called the 5' RACE reads and catalogs CDR3 proteins one per entry, DNA excluded. Its table records some 170,000 distinct CDR3 sequences. The template was total RNA from whole blood, with no T cell sorting. The study, taken as a whole, reports: Differing T cell subtypes remained indistinguishable. The study found lower TCRbeta diversity (inverse Simpson) in IBD patients than in healthy co-twins.

Input material: blood. This TCR came from a human donor with ulcerative colitis or Crohn's disease, or a healthy co-twin of an affected twin (not recorded which). V and J are TRBV5-4 and TRBJ2-2; absent DNA, TCRdb's TRBD2 call cannot be checked. CDR3 loop: CASSLGLARTGELFF.